This T cell receptor (beta chain) derives from a study of vaccination and CD4 T cells after COVID-19. Of note for this clonotype: The target antigen is unknown.

Stated treatment: roughly 10-day PBMC culture with coronavirus spike peptide pools or control peptides (ViraFEST assay). Dates of PCR positivity, March to December 2020, preceded the US Alpha, Beta and Delta variants. Sequencing of DNA taken from cultured CD4+ T cells relied on the Oncomine TCR Beta short-read assay. TCRdb reanalysed the PCR reads using MiXCR and keeps one entry per CDR3 protein. Of over 14,000 distinct CDR3 sequences detected, about 50% appear once; the ten largest clones hold over 9.5%. Sequences were obtained from CD4+ T cells from blood, cultured in vitro. The receptor's source is a human donor who had recovered from COVID-19.

CDR3 in amino acids: CASSYLGHMNTEAFF. The CDR3 bases are TGTGCCAGCAGTTACTTGGGACACATGAACACTGAAGCTTTCTTT. The chain couples TRBV6-5 to TRBJ1-1; D is possibly TRBD1 (6 bases). Trimming stripped 1 base from V and 0 bases from J, with 9 bases between. The CDR3 loop spans 15 amino acids. Germline CDR1 and CDR2: MNHEY and SVGAGI.